Below, 3 T cell receptor beta chains from the same sample are listed, as sequenced in a study of T cells in Graves' hyperthyroidism and ophthalmopathy. Amplification targeted TCR beta CDR3 regions from RNA transcripts. The primer set for the first-round RT-PCR of the TCR CDR3 was HTBI. TCRdb independently ran MiXCR on the multiplex PCR reads; one entry per CDR3 protein. The sample shows 450,000 to 650,000 distinct CDR3 sequences, less than 25% of them seen only once. Sequencing was done on a sample of blood. The receptors stem from a man between 18 and 35 years old with Graves' hyperthyroidism.

This clonotype was observed many times. The chain couples TRBV5-1 to TRBJ1-2; no clear D gene. Trimming removed 0 bases from V and 2 bases from J, with 11 bases in between. The germline gives CDR1 SGHRS, CDR2 YFSETQ. This CDR3 contains 15 residues. The CDR3 region has the DNA TGCGCCAGCAGCTTGGGGCCGACTAGGAACTATGGCTACACCTTC. Translating it yields CASSLGPTRNYGYTF.

To note about this clonotype: Possible read error: a much larger clone is one base away. Because the CDR3's place on the DNA is in doubt, the DNA is left out and the CDR3 is given as listed by TCRdb. The chain uses TRBV9 and TRBJ1-1. The CDR3 sequence runs 14 residues, both termini included. Germline V gives CDR1 SGDLS, CDR2 YYNGEE. This CDR3 reads CASSVGTGNTEACF.

This clonotype was counted at least ten times. The CDR3 region has the DNA TGTGCCAGCAGCCCCAGGGCAGGGATCGTACGAAACACCATATATTTT. Its translation is CASSPRAGIVRNTIYF. The chain employs TRBV27 and TRBJ1-3, with D possibly matching TRBD1 (5 bases). The V end lost 6 bases, the J end lost 5 bases, and 20 bases lay between the germline ends. Germline V gene sequence: CDR1 MNHEY, CDR2 SMNVEV (reference sequence). This CDR3 has 16 amino acids.